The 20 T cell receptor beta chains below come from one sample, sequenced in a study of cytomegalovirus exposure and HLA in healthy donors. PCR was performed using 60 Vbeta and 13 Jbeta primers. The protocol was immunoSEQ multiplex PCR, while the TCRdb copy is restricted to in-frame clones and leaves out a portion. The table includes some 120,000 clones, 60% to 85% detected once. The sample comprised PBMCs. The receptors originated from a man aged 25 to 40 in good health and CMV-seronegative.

This chain's CDR3 is CAISGGTGSYNEQFF. CDR3 sequence (DNA): TGTGCCATCAGTGGAGGGACAGGCTCCTACAATGAGCAGTTCTTC. This rearrangement joins TRBV10-3 to TRBJ2-1, with 8 nucleotides matching TRBD1. Germline V gene data show CDR1 as ENHRY and CDR2 as SYGVKD. The CDR3 extends over 15 amino acids. V lost 4 bases and J lost 0; bases outside the gene matches: 2.

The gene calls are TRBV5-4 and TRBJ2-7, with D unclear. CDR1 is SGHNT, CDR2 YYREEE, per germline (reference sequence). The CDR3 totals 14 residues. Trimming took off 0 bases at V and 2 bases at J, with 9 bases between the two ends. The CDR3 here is CASSLGHTTYEQYF. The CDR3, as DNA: TGTGCCAGCAGCTTGGGGCACACTACCTACGAGCAGTACTTC.

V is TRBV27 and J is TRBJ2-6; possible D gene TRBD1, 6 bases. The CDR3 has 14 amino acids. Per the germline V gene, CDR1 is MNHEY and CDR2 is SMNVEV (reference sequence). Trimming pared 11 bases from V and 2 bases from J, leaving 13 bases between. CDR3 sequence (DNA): TGTGCCGCAGGGGTGGGGGCTGGGGCCAACGTCCTGACTTTC. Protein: CAAGVGAGANVLTF.

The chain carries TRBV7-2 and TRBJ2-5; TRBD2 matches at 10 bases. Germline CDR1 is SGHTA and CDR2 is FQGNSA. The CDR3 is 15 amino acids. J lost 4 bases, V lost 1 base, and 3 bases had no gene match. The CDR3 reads CASSLDTSGTETQYF. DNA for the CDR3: TGTGCCAGCAGCTTAGATACTAGCGGGACAGAGACCCAGTACTTC.

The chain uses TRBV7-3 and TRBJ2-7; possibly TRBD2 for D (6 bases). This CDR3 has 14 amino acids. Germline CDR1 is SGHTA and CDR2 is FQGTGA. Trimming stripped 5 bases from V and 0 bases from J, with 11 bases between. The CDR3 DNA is TGTGCCAGCAGCCCGGACGGGAGCTCCTACGAGCAGTACTTC. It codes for CASSPDGSSYEQYF.

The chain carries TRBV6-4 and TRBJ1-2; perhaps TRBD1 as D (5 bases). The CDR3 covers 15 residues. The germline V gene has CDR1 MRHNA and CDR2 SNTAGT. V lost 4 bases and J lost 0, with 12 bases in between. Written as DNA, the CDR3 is TGTGCCAGCAGTGTAGGACACGACTCTAACTATGGCTACACCTTC. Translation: CASSVGHDSNYGYTF.

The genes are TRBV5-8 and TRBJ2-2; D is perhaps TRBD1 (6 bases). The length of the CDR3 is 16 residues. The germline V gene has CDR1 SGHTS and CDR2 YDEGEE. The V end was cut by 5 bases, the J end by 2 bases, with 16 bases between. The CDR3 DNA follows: TGTGCCAGCAGGAGGACTTGGGGGCGAAACACCGGGGAGCTGTTTTTT. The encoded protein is CASRRTWGRNTGELFF. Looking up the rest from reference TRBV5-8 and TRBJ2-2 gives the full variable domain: EAGVTQSPTHLIKTRGQQATLRCSPISGHTSVYWYQQALGLGLQFLLWYDEGEERNRGNFPPRFSGRQFPNYSSELNVNALELEDSALYLCASRRTWGRNTGELFFGEGSRLTVL.

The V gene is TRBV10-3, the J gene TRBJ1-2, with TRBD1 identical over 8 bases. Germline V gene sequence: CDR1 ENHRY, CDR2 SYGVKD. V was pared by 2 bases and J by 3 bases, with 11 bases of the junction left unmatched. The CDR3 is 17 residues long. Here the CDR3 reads CAISEHYQGAEDYGYTF. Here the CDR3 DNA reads TGTGCCATCAGTGAGCACTATCAGGGGGCGGAGGACTATGGCTACACCTTC.

The CDR3 loop reads CASSVDSGGPSEQFF. The CDR3 coding sequence is TGTGCCAGCAGCGTAGACAGCGGGGGGCCGAGTGAGCAGTTCTTC. The rearrangement uses TRBV9 and TRBJ2-1; 9 bases agree with TRBD2. The CDR3 is made up of 15 amino acids. Unmatched junction bases numbered 7, after V lost 0 bases and J lost 9 bases. The germline V gene encodes CDR1 SGDLS and CDR2 YYNGEE.

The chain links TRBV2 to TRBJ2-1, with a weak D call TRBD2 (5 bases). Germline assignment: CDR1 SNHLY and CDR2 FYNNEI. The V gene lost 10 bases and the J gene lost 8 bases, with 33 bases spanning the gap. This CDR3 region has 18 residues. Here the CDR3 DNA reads TGTGCCAACATAGTCGGAAGCGGAAGTGGGGTTAGTATGGATGAGCAGTTCTTC. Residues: CANIVGSGSGVSMDEQFF.

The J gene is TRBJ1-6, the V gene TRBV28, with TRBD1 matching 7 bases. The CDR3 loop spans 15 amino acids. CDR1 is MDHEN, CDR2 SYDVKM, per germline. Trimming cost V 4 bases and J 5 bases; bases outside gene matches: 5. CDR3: CASSSGTANNSPLHF. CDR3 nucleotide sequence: TGTGCCAGCAGTTCCGGGACAGCGAATAATTCACCCCTCCACTTT. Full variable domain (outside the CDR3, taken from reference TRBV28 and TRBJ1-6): DVKVTQSSRYLVKRTGEKVFLECVQDMDHENMFWYRQDPGLGLRLIYFSYDVKMKEKGDIPEGYSVSREKKERFSLILESASTNQTSMYLCASSSGTANNSPLHFGNGTRLTVT.

The CDR3 DNA is TGTGCCACCTTATCGGCGGGGGGCCAGGATGGCTACGAGCAGTACTTC. Translated: CATLSAGGQDGYEQYF. The chain combines TRBV6-6 with TRBJ2-7; 8 nucleotides agree with TRBD2. Germline V gene sequence: CDR1 MNHNY, CDR2 SVGAGI (reference sequence). After removal of 10 bases from V and 3 bases from J, the junction contained 17 bases not matched to a gene. This CDR3 spans 16 amino acids.

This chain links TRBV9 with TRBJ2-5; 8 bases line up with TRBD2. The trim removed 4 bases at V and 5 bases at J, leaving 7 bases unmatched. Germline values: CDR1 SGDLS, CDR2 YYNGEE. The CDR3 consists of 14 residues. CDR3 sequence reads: CASSPIGGGETQYF. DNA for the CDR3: TGTGCCAGCAGCCCCATCGGGGGGGGCGAGACCCAGTACTTC.

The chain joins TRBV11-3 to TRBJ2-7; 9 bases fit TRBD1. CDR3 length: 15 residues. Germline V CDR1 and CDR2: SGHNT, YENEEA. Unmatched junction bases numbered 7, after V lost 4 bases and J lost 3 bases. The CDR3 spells CASSSSGTGLYEQYF. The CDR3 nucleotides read TGTGCCAGCAGCTCATCCGGGACAGGGCTCTACGAGCAGTACTTC. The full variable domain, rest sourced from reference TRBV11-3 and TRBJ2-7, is EAGVVQSPRYKIIEKKQPVAFWCNPISGHNTLYWYLQNLGQGPELLIRYENEEAVDDSQLPKDRFSAERLKGVDSTLKIQPAELGDSAVYLCASSSSGTGLYEQYFGPGTRLTVT.

The CDR3 DNA is TGTGCCAGCAGTATCACCTTAGCGGGGATCTACAATGAGCAGTTCTTC. It codes for CASSITLAGIYNEQFF. The gene calls are TRBV27 and TRBJ2-1, with 8 bases lining up with TRBD2. The germline V gene has CDR1 MNHEY and CDR2 SMNVEV (reference sequence). The trim removed 5 bases at V and 3 bases at J, leaving 9 bases unmatched. This CDR3 spans 16 amino acids.

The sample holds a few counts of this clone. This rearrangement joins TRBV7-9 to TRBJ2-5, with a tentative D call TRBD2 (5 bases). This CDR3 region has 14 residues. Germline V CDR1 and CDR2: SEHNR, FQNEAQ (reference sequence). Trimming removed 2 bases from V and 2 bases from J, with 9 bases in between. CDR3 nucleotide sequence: TGTGCCAGCAGCTTATGGGAGCTACAAGAGACCCAGTACTTC. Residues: CASSLWELQETQYF.

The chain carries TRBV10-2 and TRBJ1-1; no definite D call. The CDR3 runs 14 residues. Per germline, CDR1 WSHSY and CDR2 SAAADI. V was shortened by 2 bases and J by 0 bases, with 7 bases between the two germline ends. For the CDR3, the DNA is TGCGCCAGCAGTGAGAACAAATTGAACACTGAAGCTTTCTTT. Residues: CASSENKLNTEAFF.

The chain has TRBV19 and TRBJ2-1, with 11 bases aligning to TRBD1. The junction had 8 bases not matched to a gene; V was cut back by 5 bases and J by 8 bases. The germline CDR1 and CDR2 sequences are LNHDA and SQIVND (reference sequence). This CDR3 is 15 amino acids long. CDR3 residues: CASSSRTGGVHEQFF. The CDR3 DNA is TGTGCCAGTAGTTCCCGGACAGGGGGCGTCCATGAGCAGTTCTTC.

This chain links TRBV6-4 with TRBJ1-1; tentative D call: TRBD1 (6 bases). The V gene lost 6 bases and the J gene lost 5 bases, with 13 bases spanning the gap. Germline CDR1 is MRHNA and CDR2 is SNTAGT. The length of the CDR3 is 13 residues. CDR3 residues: CASSSGHSTEAFF. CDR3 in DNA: TGTGCCAGCAGCTCGGGACATTCAACTGAAGCTTTCTTT.

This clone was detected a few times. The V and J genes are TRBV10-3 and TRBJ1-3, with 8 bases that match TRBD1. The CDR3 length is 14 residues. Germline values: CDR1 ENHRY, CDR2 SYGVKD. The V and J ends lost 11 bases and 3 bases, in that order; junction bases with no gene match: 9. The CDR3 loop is CAAWDRSDGNTIYF. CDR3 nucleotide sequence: TGTGCCGCCTGGGACAGGTCAGATGGAAACACCATATATTTT.